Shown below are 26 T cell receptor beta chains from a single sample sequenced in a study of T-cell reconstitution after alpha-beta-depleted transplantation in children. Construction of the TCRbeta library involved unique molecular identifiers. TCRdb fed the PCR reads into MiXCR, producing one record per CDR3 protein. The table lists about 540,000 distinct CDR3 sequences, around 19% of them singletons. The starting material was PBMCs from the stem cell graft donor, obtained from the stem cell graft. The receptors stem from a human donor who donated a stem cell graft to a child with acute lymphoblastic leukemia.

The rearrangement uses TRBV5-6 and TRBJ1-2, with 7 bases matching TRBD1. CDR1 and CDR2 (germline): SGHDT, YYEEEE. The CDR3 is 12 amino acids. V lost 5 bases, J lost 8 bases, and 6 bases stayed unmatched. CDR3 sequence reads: CASRKNRGGYTF. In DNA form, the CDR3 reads TGTGCCAGCAGGAAAAACAGGGGCGGCTACACCTTC.

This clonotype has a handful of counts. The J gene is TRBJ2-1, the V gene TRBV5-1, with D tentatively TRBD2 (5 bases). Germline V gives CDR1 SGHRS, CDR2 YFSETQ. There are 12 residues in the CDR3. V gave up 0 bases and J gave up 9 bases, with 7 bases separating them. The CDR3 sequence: CASSLARGEQFF. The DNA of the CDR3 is TGCGCCAGCAGCTTGGCCCGGGGTGAGCAGTTCTTC. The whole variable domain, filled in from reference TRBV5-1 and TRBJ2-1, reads KAGVTQTPRYLIKTRGQQVTLSCSPISGHRSVSWYQQTPGQGLQFLFEYFSETQRNKGNFPGRFSGRQFSNSRSEMNVSTLELGDSALYLCASSLARGEQFFGPGTRLTVL.

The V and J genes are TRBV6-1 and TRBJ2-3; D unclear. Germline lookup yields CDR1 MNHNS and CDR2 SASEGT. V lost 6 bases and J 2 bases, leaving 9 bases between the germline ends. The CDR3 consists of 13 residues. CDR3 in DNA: TGTGCCAGCAGAGCCGTAATCACAGATACGCAGTATTTT. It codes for CASRAVITDTQYF.

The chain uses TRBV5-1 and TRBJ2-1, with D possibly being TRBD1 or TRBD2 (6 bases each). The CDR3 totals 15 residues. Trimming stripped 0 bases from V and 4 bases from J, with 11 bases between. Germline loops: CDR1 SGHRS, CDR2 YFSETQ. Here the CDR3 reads CASSLVGGDYNEQFF. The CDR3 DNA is TGCGCCAGCAGCTTGGTGGGGGGCGATTACAATGAGCAGTTCTTC.

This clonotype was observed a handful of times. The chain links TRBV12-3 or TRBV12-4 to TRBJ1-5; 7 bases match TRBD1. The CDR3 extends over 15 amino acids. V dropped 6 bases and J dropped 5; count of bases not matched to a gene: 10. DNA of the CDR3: TGTGCCAGCAGCTACGACAGGGTTGGGGATCAGCCCCAGCATTTT. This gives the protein CASSYDRVGDQPQHF.

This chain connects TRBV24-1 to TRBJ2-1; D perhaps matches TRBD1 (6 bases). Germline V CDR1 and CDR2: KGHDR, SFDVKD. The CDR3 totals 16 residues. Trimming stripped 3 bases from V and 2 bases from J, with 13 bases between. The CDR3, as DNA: TGTGCCACCAGTGATCCCAGGGGAGCAACCTACAATGAGCAGTTCTTC. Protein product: CATSDPRGATYNEQFF.

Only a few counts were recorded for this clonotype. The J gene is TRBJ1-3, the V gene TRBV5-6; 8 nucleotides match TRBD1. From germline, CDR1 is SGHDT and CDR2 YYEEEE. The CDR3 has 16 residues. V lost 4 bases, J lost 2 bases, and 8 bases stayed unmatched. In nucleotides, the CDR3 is TGTGCCAGCAGCCTACCTCAGACAGGGGCTGGAAACACCATATATTTT. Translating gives CASSLPQTGAGNTIYF.

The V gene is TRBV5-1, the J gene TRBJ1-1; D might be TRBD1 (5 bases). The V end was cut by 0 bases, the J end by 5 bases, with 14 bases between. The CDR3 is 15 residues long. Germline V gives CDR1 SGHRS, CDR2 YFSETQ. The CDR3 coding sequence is TGCGCCAGCAGCTTGGACAGGCCGCCTTGGACTGAAGCTTTCTTT. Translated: CASSLDRPPWTEAFF.

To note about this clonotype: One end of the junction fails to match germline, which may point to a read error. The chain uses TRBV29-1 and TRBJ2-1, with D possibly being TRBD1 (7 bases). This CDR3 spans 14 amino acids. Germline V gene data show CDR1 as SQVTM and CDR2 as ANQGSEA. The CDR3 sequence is CSVVEGAPTSYRRF. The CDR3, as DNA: TGCAGCGTTGTGGAGGGGGCTCCGACTAGTTATCGTCGATTC.

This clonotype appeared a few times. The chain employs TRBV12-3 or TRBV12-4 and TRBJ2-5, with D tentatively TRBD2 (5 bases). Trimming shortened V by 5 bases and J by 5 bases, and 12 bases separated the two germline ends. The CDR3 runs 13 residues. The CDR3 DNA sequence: TGTGCCAGCAGTCCACTAGTGACGGAGACCCAGTACTTC. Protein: CASSPLVTETQYF.

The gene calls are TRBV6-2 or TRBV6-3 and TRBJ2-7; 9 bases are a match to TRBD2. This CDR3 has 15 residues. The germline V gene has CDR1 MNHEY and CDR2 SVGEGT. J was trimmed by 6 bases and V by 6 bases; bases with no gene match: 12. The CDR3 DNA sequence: TGTGCCAGCAGCTCCATGTTAGCGGGAGCCCCCGAGCAGTACTTC. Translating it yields CASSSMLAGAPEQYF.

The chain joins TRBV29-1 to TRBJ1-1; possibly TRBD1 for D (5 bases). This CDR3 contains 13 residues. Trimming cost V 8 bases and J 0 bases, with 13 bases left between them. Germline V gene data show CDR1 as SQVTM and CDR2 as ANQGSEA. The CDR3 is CSPRRGVNTEAFF. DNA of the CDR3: TGCAGCCCACGCCGGGGGGTGAACACTGAAGCTTTCTTT.

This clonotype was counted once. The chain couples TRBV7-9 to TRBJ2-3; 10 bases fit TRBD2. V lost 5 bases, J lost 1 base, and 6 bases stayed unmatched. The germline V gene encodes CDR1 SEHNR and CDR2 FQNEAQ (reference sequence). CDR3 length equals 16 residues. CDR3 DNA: TGTGCCAGCAGCCTAATAACTAGCGGGGGCACAGATACGCAGTATTTT. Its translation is CASSLITSGGTDTQYF. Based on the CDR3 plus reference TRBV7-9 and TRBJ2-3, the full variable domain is DTGVSQNPRHKITKRGQNVTFRCDPISEHNRLYWYRQTLGQGPEFLTYFQNEAQLEKSRLLSDRFSAERPKGSFSTLEIQRTEQGDSAMYLCASSLITSGGTDTQYFGPGTRLTVL.

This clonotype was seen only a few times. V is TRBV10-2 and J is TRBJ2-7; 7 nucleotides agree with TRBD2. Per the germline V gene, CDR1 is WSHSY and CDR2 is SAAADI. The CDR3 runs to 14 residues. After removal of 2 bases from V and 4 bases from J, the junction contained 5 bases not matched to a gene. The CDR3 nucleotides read TGCGCCAGCAGTGAGGGCCCGGGGGGATACGAGCAGTACTTC. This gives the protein CASSEGPGGYEQYF.

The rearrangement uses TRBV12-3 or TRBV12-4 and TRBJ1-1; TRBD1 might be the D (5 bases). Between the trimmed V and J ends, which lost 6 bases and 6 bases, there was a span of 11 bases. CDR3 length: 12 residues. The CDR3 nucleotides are TGTGCCAGCAGGGGGGGGATGGCTGAAGCTTTCTTT. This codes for CASRGGMAEAFF.

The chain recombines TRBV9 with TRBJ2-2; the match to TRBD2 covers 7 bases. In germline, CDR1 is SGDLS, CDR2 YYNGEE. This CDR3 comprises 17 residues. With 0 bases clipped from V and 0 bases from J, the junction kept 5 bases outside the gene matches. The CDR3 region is CASSVARSGANTGELFF. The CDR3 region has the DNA TGTGCCAGCAGCGTAGCTCGCAGCGGGGCGAACACCGGGGAGCTGTTTTTT.

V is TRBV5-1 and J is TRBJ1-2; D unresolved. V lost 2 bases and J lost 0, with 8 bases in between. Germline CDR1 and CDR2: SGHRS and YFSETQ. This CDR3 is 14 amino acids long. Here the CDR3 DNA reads TGCGCCAGCAGCTTCGGGGAAACTAACTATGGCTACACCTTC. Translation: CASSFGETNYGYTF.

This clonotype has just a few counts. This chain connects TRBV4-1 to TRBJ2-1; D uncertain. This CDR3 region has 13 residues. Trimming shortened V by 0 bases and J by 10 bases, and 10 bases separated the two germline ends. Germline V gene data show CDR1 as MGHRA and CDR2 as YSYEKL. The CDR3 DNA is TGCGCCAGCAGCCAAGATACTTCGTTCGAGCAGTTCTTC. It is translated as CASSQDTSFEQFF.

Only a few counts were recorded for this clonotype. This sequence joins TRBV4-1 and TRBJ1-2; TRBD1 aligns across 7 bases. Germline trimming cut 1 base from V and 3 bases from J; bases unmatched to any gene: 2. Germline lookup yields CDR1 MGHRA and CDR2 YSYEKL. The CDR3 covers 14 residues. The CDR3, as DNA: TGCGCCAGCAGCCAAGTTAGGGGGCACTATGGCTACACCTTC. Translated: CASSQVRGHYGYTF.

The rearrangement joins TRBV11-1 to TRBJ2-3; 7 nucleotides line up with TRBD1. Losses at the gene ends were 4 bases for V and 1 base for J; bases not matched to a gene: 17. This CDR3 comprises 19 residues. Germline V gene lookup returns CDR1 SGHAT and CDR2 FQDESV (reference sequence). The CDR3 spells CASSSLHRDSYGGTDTQYF. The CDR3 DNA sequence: TGTGCCAGCAGCTCGTTACACCGGGACAGCTACGGGGGCACAGATACGCAGTATTTT.

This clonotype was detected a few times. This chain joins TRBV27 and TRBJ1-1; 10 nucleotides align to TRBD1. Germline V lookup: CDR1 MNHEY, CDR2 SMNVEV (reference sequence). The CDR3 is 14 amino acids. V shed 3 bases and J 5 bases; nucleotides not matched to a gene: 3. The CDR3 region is CASSLTGGWTEAFF. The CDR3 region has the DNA TGTGCCAGCAGTTTGACAGGGGGCTGGACTGAAGCTTTCTTT.

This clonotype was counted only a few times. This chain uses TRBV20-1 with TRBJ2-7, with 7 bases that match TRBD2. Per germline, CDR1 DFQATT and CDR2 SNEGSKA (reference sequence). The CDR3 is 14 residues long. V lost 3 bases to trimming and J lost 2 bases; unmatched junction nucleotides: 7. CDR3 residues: CSARDLAVPYEQYF. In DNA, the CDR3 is TGCAGTGCTAGGGATCTAGCGGTCCCCTACGAGCAGTACTTC.

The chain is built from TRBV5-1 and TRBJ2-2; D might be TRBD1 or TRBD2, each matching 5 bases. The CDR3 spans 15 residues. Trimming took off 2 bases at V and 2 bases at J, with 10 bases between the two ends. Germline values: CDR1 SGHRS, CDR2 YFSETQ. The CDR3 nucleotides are TGCGCCAGCAGCTTCGTCGGGGACAACACCGGGGAGCTGTTTTTT. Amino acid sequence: CASSFVGDNTGELFF.

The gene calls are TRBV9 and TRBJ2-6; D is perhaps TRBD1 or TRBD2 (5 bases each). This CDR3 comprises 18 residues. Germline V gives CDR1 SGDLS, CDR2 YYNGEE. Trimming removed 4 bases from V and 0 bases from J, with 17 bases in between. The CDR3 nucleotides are TGTGCCAGCAGCCCTACGGGGCAGACCCACTCTGGGGCCAACGTCCTGACTTTC. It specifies CASSPTGQTHSGANVLTF.

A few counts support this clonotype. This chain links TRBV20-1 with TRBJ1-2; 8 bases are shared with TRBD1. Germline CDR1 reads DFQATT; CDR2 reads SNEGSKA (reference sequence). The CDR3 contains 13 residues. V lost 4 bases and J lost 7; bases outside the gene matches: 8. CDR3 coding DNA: TGCAGTGCTAACCCCCCAGGGGGCAGTGGCTACACCTTC. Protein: CSANPPGGSGYTF.

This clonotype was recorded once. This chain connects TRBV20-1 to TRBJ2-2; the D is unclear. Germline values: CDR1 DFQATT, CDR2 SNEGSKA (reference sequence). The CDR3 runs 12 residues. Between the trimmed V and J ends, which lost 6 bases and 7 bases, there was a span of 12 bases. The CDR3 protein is CSALRSVGELFF. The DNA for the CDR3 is TGCAGTGCCTTGAGGTCGGTCGGGGAGCTGTTTTTT.